A single sample is the source of the 19 T cell receptor beta chains below, sequenced in a study of blood T cell repertoires in COVID-19. Produced via immunoSEQ multiplex PCR; TCRdb's table is partial and in-frame only. This repertoire shows 200,000 to 250,000 clones, roughly four fifths found once; its top ten account for about 9%. Sample: PBMCs or T cells enriched from blood (not recorded which). The receptors derive from a man aged 35 to 55 who had recovered from COVID-19.

The V call is TRBV19, the J call TRBJ1-2; 11 bases agree with TRBD1. The germline V gene encodes CDR1 LNHDA and CDR2 SQIVND (reference sequence). The J segment lost 7 bases and the V segment lost 5 bases, leaving 6 bases of the junction unmatched. This CDR3 contains 14 residues. CDR3 in amino acids: CASSVDRGRGGYTF. The CDR3 DNA reads TGTGCCAGTAGTGTGGACAGGGGGCGGGGTGGCTACACCTTC.

The gene calls are TRBV6-5 and TRBJ2-7; 7 bases fit TRBD1. V lost 4 bases, J lost 4 bases, and 4 bases stayed unmatched. CDR1 and CDR2 (germline): MNHEY, SVGAGI. The CDR3 spans 13 residues. The CDR3 loop reads CASSSGQLYEQYF. The CDR3 DNA reads TGTGCCAGCAGTTCGGGACAGTTATACGAGCAGTACTTC.

V gene TRBV6-5 combines with J gene TRBJ2-7, with D perhaps matching TRBD1 (6 bases). Germline V gives CDR1 MNHEY, CDR2 SVGAGI. The V gene lost 10 bases and the J gene lost 3 bases, with 22 bases spanning the gap. This CDR3 is 15 amino acids long. CDR3 coding DNA: TGTGCCACCAAAACAGGGACCAATAAGGTCTACGAGCAGTACTTC. It codes for CATKTGTNKVYEQYF.

The chain employs TRBV18 and TRBJ2-7; D is perhaps TRBD1 (6 bases). The germline CDR1 and CDR2 sequences are KGHSH and LQKENI. Trimming took 5 bases from V and 3 from J, leaving 11 bases between them. This CDR3 has 13 amino acids. In DNA form, the CDR3 reads TGTGCCAGCTCAATCAAGGACAGCTACGAGCAGTACTTC. Its protein is CASSIKDSYEQYF. Drawing the rest from reference TRBV18 and TRBJ2-7, the complete variable domain is NAGVMQNPRHLVRRRGQEARLRCSPMKGHSHVYWYRQLPEEGLKFMVYLQKENIIDESGMPKERFSAEFPKEGPSILRIQQVVRGDSAAYFCASSIKDSYEQYFGPGTRLTVT.

The rearrangement links TRBV18 to TRBJ1-1; TRBD1 matches at 8 bases. V was pared by 3 bases and J by 5 bases, with 2 bases of the junction left unmatched. There are 13 residues in the CDR3. Germline CDR1 and CDR2: KGHSH and LQKENI. The CDR3 here is CASSPDRGTEAFF. Here the CDR3 DNA reads TGTGCCAGCTCACCCGACAGGGGAACTGAAGCTTTCTTT.

The genes are TRBV30 and TRBJ2-6; possible D gene TRBD2, 5 bases. The CDR3 sequence is 15 residues long. CDR1 and CDR2 (germline): GTSNPN, SVGIG (reference sequence). Trimming took off 0 bases at V and 4 bases at J, with 10 bases between the two ends. The CDR3 bases are TGTGCCTGGAGTGTCCGGGGTTTAGGGGCCAACGTCCTGACTTTC. It translates to CAWSVRGLGANVLTF.

The genes are TRBV29-1 and TRBJ2-2, with 7 nucleotides matching TRBD1. The germline V gene encodes CDR1 SQVTM and CDR2 ANQGSEA. With 4 bases clipped from V and 1 base from J, the junction kept 3 bases outside the gene matches. CDR3 size: 14 residues. This chain's CDR3 is CSVGRQGNTGELFF. The CDR3 bases are TGCAGCGTTGGGAGACAGGGGAACACCGGGGAGCTGTTTTTT.

V and J are TRBV15 and TRBJ2-7, with D unresolved. Germline lookup yields CDR1 LNHNV and CDR2 YYDKDF (reference sequence). The CDR3 totals 14 residues. The ends were cut back, 0 bases at V and 1 base at J, with 7 bases in the middle. The CDR3 sequence is CATSRDEESYEQYF. For the CDR3, the DNA is TGTGCCACCAGCAGAGATGAGGAGTCCTACGAGCAGTACTTC. The full variable domain, completed using reference TRBV15 and TRBJ2-7, is DAMVIQNPRYQVTQFGKPVTLSCSQTLNHNVMYWYQQKSSQAPKLLFHYYDKDFNNEADTPDNFQSRRPNTSFCFLDIRSPGLGDTAMYLCATSRDEESYEQYFGPGTRLTVT.

The chain uses TRBV15 and TRBJ1-2; D is undetermined. Between the trimmed V and J ends, which lost 11 bases and 2 bases, there was a span of 18 bases. The CDR3 sequence is 14 residues long. Germline lookup yields CDR1 LNHNV and CDR2 YYDKDF (reference sequence). DNA for the CDR3: TGTGCCTCAAAGCGCCGTCCGGGGAACTATGGCTACACCTTC. This gives the protein CASKRRPGNYGYTF.

The rearrangement joins TRBV19 to TRBJ1-5, with 9 positions matching TRBD1. Germline CDR1 is LNHDA and CDR2 is SQIVND (reference sequence). CDR3 length: 18 residues. The V and J ends lost 5 bases and 4 bases, in that order; junction bases with no gene match: 15. CDR3 in amino acids: CASSLSGTGFYSNQPQHF. The CDR3 region has the DNA TGTGCCAGTAGTCTCTCCGGGACAGGGTTTTATAGTAATCAGCCCCAGCATTTT.

The chain employs TRBV5-6 and TRBJ1-5, with D unresolved. Germline V CDR1 and CDR2: SGHDT, YYEEEE. V was trimmed by 1 base and J by 7 bases, leaving 6 bases between them. The CDR3 runs 12 residues. The CDR3, as DNA: TGTGCCAGCAGCTTGATGGGCCAGCCCCAGCATTTT. It codes for CASSLMGQPQHF.

The chain has TRBV30 and TRBJ1-2, with 9 bases that match TRBD1. Germline loops: CDR1 GTSNPN, CDR2 SVGIG (reference sequence). V lost 3 bases and J lost 6; bases outside the gene matches: 5. This CDR3 is built from 13 residues. CDR3: CAWSLQGAHGYTF. In nucleotides, the CDR3 is TGTGCCTGGAGCCTACAGGGGGCCCATGGCTACACCTTC.

The genes are TRBV27 and TRBJ2-6; weak D call: TRBD2 (5 bases). The CDR3 loop spans 14 amino acids. Germline V gene data show CDR1 as MNHEY and CDR2 as SMNVEV (reference sequence). Trimming pared 6 bases from V and 0 bases from J, leaving 6 bases between. The CDR3 loop is CASRRGSGANVLTF. The CDR3 DNA is TGTGCCAGCAGACGGGGCTCTGGGGCCAACGTCCTGACTTTC.

The chain links TRBV9 to TRBJ1-4; weak D call: TRBD1 (5 bases). CDR1 is SGDLS, CDR2 YYNGEE, per germline. This CDR3 spans 15 amino acids. Deletions cut 4 bases from V and 1 base from J, with 11 bases between. The CDR3 is CASSSWGGTNEKLFF. CDR3 DNA: TGTGCCAGCAGCTCATGGGGGGGAACTAATGAAAAACTGTTTTTT.

The chain uses TRBV7-8 and TRBJ1-5, with a tentative D call TRBD1 (6 bases). V was cut by 5 bases and J by 0 bases, with 14 bases left in between. Germline V CDR1 and CDR2: SGHVS, FQNEAQ. The CDR3 is 16 amino acids. CDR3 in amino acids: CASSPQGPTSNQPQHF. CDR3 sequence (DNA): TGTGCCAGCAGCCCACAGGGACCGACTAGCAATCAGCCCCAGCATTTT.

The rearrangement links TRBV6-1 to TRBJ1-5; TRBD1 might be the D (6 bases). The CDR3 has 13 residues. V was pared by 3 bases and J by 7 bases, with 10 bases between. Germline-derived CDR1 and CDR2 are MNHNS and SASEGT. The CDR3, as DNA: TGTGCCAGCAGTGACCAGGGGTGGCAGCCCCAGCATTTT. Protein product: CASSDQGWQPQHF.

CDR3 coding DNA: TGTGCCAGTAGTAGGAGGACAGCGGATCCCTATGGCTACACCTTC. Encoded protein: CASSRRTADPYGYTF. The rearrangement joins TRBV19 to TRBJ1-2; tentative D call: TRBD1 (6 bases). Germline-derived CDR1 and CDR2 are LNHDA and SQIVND (reference sequence). The CDR3 runs to 15 residues. V lost 4 bases, J lost 4 bases, and 16 bases lay in between.

This clone has a handful of counts. The CDR3 reads CASSPTGFAEAFF. CDR3 nucleotides: TGTGCCAGCAGTCCTACGGGGTTTGCTGAAGCTTTCTTT. The rearrangement joins TRBV7-6 to TRBJ1-1, with D hard to call. Germline CDR1 SGHVS, CDR2 FNYEAQ. Trimming took off 6 bases at V and 6 bases at J, with 14 bases between the two ends. The CDR3 loop spans 13 amino acids.

V usage is TRBV24-1 and J usage is TRBJ2-1; D is ambiguous. Germline-derived CDR1 and CDR2 are KGHDR and SFDVKD. Trimming stripped 4 bases from V and 8 bases from J, with 11 bases between. CDR3 length: 13 residues. CDR3 bases: TGTGCCACCAGTGACCGACTCCCGGATGAGCAGTTCTTC. Protein product: CATSDRLPDEQFF.